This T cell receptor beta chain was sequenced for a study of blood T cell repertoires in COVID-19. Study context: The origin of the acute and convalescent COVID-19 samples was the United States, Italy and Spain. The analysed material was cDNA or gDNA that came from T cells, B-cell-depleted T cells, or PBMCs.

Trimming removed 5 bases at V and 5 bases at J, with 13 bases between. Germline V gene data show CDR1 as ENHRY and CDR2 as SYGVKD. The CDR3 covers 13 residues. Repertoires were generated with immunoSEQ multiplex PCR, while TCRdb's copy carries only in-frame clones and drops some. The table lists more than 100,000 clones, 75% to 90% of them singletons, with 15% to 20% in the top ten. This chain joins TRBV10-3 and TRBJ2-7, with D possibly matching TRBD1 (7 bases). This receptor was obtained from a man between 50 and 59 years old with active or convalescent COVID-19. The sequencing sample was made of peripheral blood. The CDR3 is CAISMTGRNEQYF. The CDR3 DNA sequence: TGTGCCATCAGTATGACAGGGAGGAACGAGCAGTACTTC.